What follows are 11 T cell receptor beta chains derived from one specimen sequenced in a study of CD8+ T cells in alopecia areata (dated by TCRdb to 2016 to 2019). Library preparation was by the immunoSEQ multiplex PCR assay. For TCR sequencing, RNA was extracted from every sample and reverse transcribed into cDNA to serve as template. TCRdb obtained this table from immuneACCESS and retained in-frame rearrangements with V and J assigned. These tables miss some clones; where compared with another copy, unresolved V genes account for less than half of the shortfall, and the remainder is unexplained. This sample has over 150,000 clones in its table, and 56% of those were observed once. Nearly 5% of the sample belongs to the ten largest clones. The sample comprised CD8+ T cells sorted from blood. All receptors derive from a human donor in good health.

V and J are TRBV7-9 and TRBJ2-5, with 7 bases matching TRBD2. The CDR3 runs to 15 residues. After removal of 1 base from V and 3 bases from J, the junction contained 5 bases not matched to a gene. CDR1 is SEHNR, CDR2 FQNEAQ, per germline (reference sequence). CDR3 DNA sequence: TGTGCCAGCAGCTTAGTGAGCCTAGCGGAAGAGACCCAGTACTTC. Encoded protein: CASSLVSLAEETQYF. The variable domain in full, with the rest retrieved from reference TRBV7-9 and TRBJ2-5, is DTGVSQNPRHKITKRGQNVTFRCDPISEHNRLYWYRQTLGQGPEFLTYFQNEAQLEKSRLLSDRFSAERPKGSFSTLEIQRTEQGDSAMYLCASSLVSLAEETQYFGPGTRLLVL.

This sequence joins TRBV4-1 and TRBJ2-1; weak D call: TRBD1 (5 bases). The CDR3 loop spans 13 amino acids. CDR1 is MGHRA, CDR2 YSYEKL, per germline. Deletions cut 0 bases from V and 8 bases from J, with 8 bases between. The CDR3 loop is CASSQEAQDEQFF. As DNA, the CDR3 is TGCGCCAGCAGCCAAGAAGCACAGGATGAGCAGTTCTTC.

This clone occurred a few times. The chain joins TRBV29-1 to TRBJ1-2; D not resolved. The CDR3 covers 13 residues. Germline-derived CDR1 and CDR2 are SQVTM and ANQGSEA. V shed 6 bases and J shed 3 bases, with 14 bases lying between them. The CDR3 bases are TGCAGCGTGTTCTCCGGCCAGGACTATGGCTACACCTTC. This translates into CSVFSGQDYGYTF.

This clone was recorded a few times. V usage is TRBV5-1 and J usage is TRBJ2-3; no definite D call. Germline V gene sequence: CDR1 SGHRS, CDR2 YFSETQ. Trimming stripped 4 bases from V and 0 bases from J, with 3 bases between. This CDR3 has 12 residues. CDR3: CASSGSTDTQYF. In DNA form, the CDR3 reads TGCGCCAGCAGCGGAAGCACAGATACGCAGTATTTT.

The chain is built from TRBV4-1 and TRBJ1-2; D gene unclear. V lost 0 bases and J lost 7, with 3 bases in between. CDR3 size: 11 residues. Per germline, CDR1 MGHRA and CDR2 YSYEKL. The CDR3 nucleotides are TGCGCCAGCAGCCAAGATGGTGGCTACACCTTC. Its translation is CASSQDGGYTF.

This clone was observed a few times. The rearrangement uses TRBV9 and TRBJ2-7; the match to TRBD2 covers 9 bases. Germline V gives CDR1 SGDLS, CDR2 YYNGEE. This CDR3 is 15 amino acids long. Trimming cost V 0 bases and J 2 bases; bases outside gene matches: 3. CDR3 amino acids: CASSVDGGGAYEQYF. CDR3 in DNA: TGTGCCAGCAGCGTAGACGGCGGGGGGGCCTACGAGCAGTACTTC.

This clone was recorded a few times. The V and J genes are TRBV7-8 and TRBJ2-1; 10 bases align to TRBD2. CDR1 and CDR2 (germline): SGHVS, FQNEAQ. The CDR3 sequence is 15 residues long. Trimming cost V 2 bases and J 4 bases; bases outside gene matches: 2. The CDR3 loop reads CASSLLAGEYNEQFF. In DNA form, the CDR3 reads TGTGCCAGCAGCTTACTAGCGGGGGAATACAATGAGCAGTTCTTC.

V gene TRBV4-1 combines with J gene TRBJ1-5; 12 bases are shared with TRBD1. The CDR3 sequence is 14 residues long. Germline CDR1 and CDR2: MGHRA and YSYEKL. V shed 4 bases and J 7 bases; nucleotides not matched to a gene: 2. CDR3 in DNA: TGCGCCAGCAGCCTGGGGACAGGGGGCCAGCCCCAGCATTTT. It yields the protein CASSLGTGGQPQHF.

The V and J genes are TRBV27 and TRBJ1-1; maybe TRBD1 (5 bases). CDR3 length equals 17 residues. Between the trimmed V and J ends, which lost 2 bases and 6 bases, there was a span of 22 bases. The germline V gene encodes CDR1 MNHEY and CDR2 SMNVEV (reference sequence). The DNA for the CDR3 is TGTGCCAGCAGTTTAGCAGCTACGGACCCTTTAGGGGCTGAAGCTTTCTTT. Residues: CASSLAATDPLGAEAFF.

This clone was detected only once. The rearrangement joins TRBV29-1 to TRBJ1-1; D gene ambiguous. Germline CDR1 and CDR2: SQVTM and ANQGSEA. The CDR3 totals 11 residues. V shed 4 bases and J shed 6 bases, with 9 bases lying between them. The CDR3 spells CSVAPGSEAFF. In DNA, the CDR3 is TGCAGCGTTGCCCCCGGGTCTGAAGCTTTCTTT. The whole variable domain, filled in from reference TRBV29-1 and TRBJ1-1, reads SAVISQKPSRDICQRGTSLTIQCQVDSQVTMMFWYRQQPGQSLTLIATANQGSEATYESGFVIDKFPISRPNLTFSTLTVSNMSPEDSSIYLCSVAPGSEAFFGQGTRLTVV.

V is TRBV29-1 and J is TRBJ1-2, with 7 bases aligning to TRBD1. Germline V gene data show CDR1 as SQVTM and CDR2 as ANQGSEA. The CDR3 runs 14 residues. V lost 6 bases to trimming and J lost 1 base; unmatched junction nucleotides: 8. This CDR3 reads CSVVPTGDNYGYTF. As DNA, the CDR3 is TGCAGCGTCGTACCTACAGGGGATAACTATGGCTACACCTTC.